Presented here are 32 T cell receptor beta chains from one specimen sequenced in a study of beta chain features in type 1 diabetes. Study outcomes and limitations: Shorter TCRB CDR3s, moderately but significantly so, were found in Type 1 diabetes patients in all four CD4+ subsets.

Their antigens are not known. The study reverse transcribed the entire isolated RNA, so it sequenced expressed TCRB transcripts. Clones were sequenced by immunoSEQ multiplex PCR, and TCRdb holds only the in-frame ones, with some missing. In the table there are about 650,000 clones, 9.5% to 15% of which are singletons. The sample taken for sequencing was naive CD4+ T cells from blood. Receptor source: a man aged 25 to 40 with type 1 diabetes.

This clone was seen only a few times. The chain links TRBV19 to TRBJ2-1; no reliable D call. CDR1 and CDR2 (germline): LNHDA, SQIVND (reference sequence). The CDR3 loop spans 15 amino acids. V gave up 8 bases and J gave up 1 base, with 15 bases separating them. The CDR3 reads CASAHKALSYNEQFF. CDR3 sequence (DNA): TGTGCCAGTGCTCACAAGGCTCTATCCTACAATGAGCAGTTCTTC.

This clone came up a few times. The V gene is TRBV5-1, the J gene TRBJ1-6; TRBD1 might be the D (5 bases). Trimming left V 0 bases short and J 9 bases short, with 16 bases between. This CDR3 is 16 amino acids long. Per the germline V gene, CDR1 is SGHRS and CDR2 is YFSETQ. This CDR3 is CASSLEWGTVGSPLHF. The CDR3 DNA is TGCGCCAGCAGCTTGGAGTGGGGGACCGTAGGTTCACCCCTCCACTTT.

The table lists this clone with a few counts. Sequence at one end of the junction differs from germline and may be a read error. V is TRBV7-7 and J is TRBJ2-5, with 7 bases lining up with TRBD1. This CDR3 spans 15 amino acids. Germline V CDR1 and CDR2: SSHAT, FNYEAQ (reference sequence). In DNA, the CDR3 is TGTGCTAGCAGCCAGACCGGGACAGAGCAAGAGACCCAGTACTTC. Protein: CASSQTGTEQETQYF.

V usage is TRBV2 and J usage is TRBJ1-5, with TRBD1 identical over 8 bases. Germline V gene sequence: CDR1 SNHLY, CDR2 FYNNEI. The V and J ends lost 2 bases and 1 base, in that order; junction bases with no gene match: 7. The CDR3 sequence is 17 residues long. The CDR3 reads CASSERQGATSNQPQHF. The CDR3 bases are TGTGCCAGCAGTGAAAGGCAGGGGGCCACGAGCAATCAGCCCCAGCATTTT.

J is TRBJ2-2 and V is TRBV19, with D possibly called TRBD1 or TRBD2 (5 bases each). The germline V and J ends were trimmed by 10 bases and 6 bases, with 15 bases remaining between them. CDR1 and CDR2 from the germline V gene are LNHDA and SQIVND (reference sequence). CDR3 length equals 13 residues. The CDR3 loop reads CATSDGASGELFF. The CDR3 nucleotides are TGTGCCACTTCGGACGGGGCTTCCGGGGAGCTGTTTTTT. The complete variable domain, with remaining parts taken from reference TRBV19 and TRBJ2-2, reads DGGITQSPKYLFRKEGQNVTLSCEQNLNHDAMYWYRQDPGQGLRLIYYSQIVNDFQKGDIAEGYSVSREKKESFPLTVTSAQKNPTAFYLCATSDGASGELFFGEGSRLTVL.

The chain has TRBV29-1 and TRBJ2-1, with TRBD2 matching over 11 bases. Germline CDR1 is SQVTM and CDR2 is ANQGSEA. V was pared by 4 bases and J by 8 bases, with 4 bases of the junction left unmatched. The CDR3 spans 13 residues. The CDR3 DNA is TGCAGCGTTGCTAGCGGGGGGTTGGATGAGCAGTTCTTC. It specifies CSVASGGLDEQFF.

This clone was recorded a few times. The chain uses TRBV5-4 and TRBJ1-2, with a weak D call TRBD1 (6 bases). Per the germline V gene, CDR1 is SGHNT and CDR2 is YYREEE (reference sequence). The CDR3 extends over 17 amino acids. The V and J ends lost 5 bases and 5 bases respectively, with 25 bases between them. CDR3 sequence reads: CASRPGGTSPREYGYTF. CDR3 in DNA: TGTGCCAGCAGGCCGGGAGGGACATCTCCAAGGGAATATGGCTACACCTTC. The complete variable domain, with remaining parts taken from reference TRBV5-4 and TRBJ1-2, reads ETGVTQSPTHLIKTRGQQVTLRCSSQSGHNTVSWYQQALGQGPQFIFQYYREEENGRGNFPPRFSGLQFPNYSSELNVNALELDDSALYLCASRPGGTSPREYGYTFGSGTRLTVV.

The chain joins TRBV5-1 to TRBJ2-7; D could derive from TRBD1 or TRBD2 (5 bases each). The CDR3 contains 17 residues. From germline, CDR1 is SGHRS and CDR2 YFSETQ. V was clipped by 4 bases and J by 0 bases, with 20 bases between them. The CDR3: CASSPTGRDPRSYEQYF. The DNA for the CDR3 is TGCGCCAGCAGCCCCACTGGCCGGGACCCCCGCTCCTACGAGCAGTACTTC.

This clone was found a few times. The chain employs TRBV7-8 and TRBJ1-1; TRBD1 is a possible D gene (5 bases). CDR1 is SGHVS and CDR2 is FQNEAQ in the germline V gene. This CDR3 spans 15 amino acids. Trimming pared 0 bases from V and 2 bases from J, leaving 10 bases between. The CDR3 loop reads CASSLARDSNTEAFF. Written as DNA, the CDR3 is TGTGCCAGCAGCTTAGCTCGCGACAGTAACACTGAAGCTTTCTTT.

J is TRBJ1-1 and V is TRBV2, with D unresolved. The germline V gene has CDR1 SNHLY and CDR2 FYNNEI. The CDR3 has 13 amino acids. Deletions cut 5 bases from V and 4 bases from J, with 11 bases between. This CDR3 reads CASSISGFTEAFF. The DNA of the CDR3 is TGTGCCAGCAGTATATCCGGATTCACTGAAGCTTTCTTT.

V usage is TRBV7-9 and J usage is TRBJ2-7, with D unclear. CDR1 and CDR2 (germline): SEHNR, FQNEAQ (reference sequence). Between the trimmed V and J ends, which lost 3 bases and 9 bases, there was a span of 12 bases. CDR3 length equals 12 residues. CDR3 loop: CASSFSELGQYF. Here the CDR3 DNA reads TGTGCCAGCAGCTTTTCCGAGCTCGGGCAGTACTTC.

This clone was detected a few times. The chain links TRBV7-9 to TRBJ2-7; D is possibly TRBD1 (6 bases). The germline CDR1 and CDR2 sequences are SEHNR and FQNEAQ (reference sequence). Trimming took 1 base from V and 2 from J, leaving 12 bases between them. The CDR3 has 15 residues. The CDR3 sequence is CASSLGTAIPYEQYF. In DNA, the CDR3 is TGTGCCAGCAGCTTAGGGACAGCCATACCCTACGAGCAGTACTTC.

This clone came up a few times. The chain employs TRBV4-3 and TRBJ1-3; D is unclear. This CDR3 region has 16 residues. The germline V gene encodes CDR1 LGHNA and CDR2 YSLEER. V dropped 0 bases and J dropped 0 bases, with 9 bases sitting between them. This chain's CDR3 is CASSQDLVDSGNTIYF. In nucleotides, the CDR3 is TGCGCCAGCAGCCAAGATCTTGTTGACTCTGGAAACACCATATATTTT.

The chain uses TRBV4-3 and TRBJ1-2; D unresolved. Germline CDR1 reads LGHNA; CDR2 reads YSLEER. Trimming cost V 3 bases and J 6 bases, with 14 bases left between them. The CDR3 runs to 14 residues. CDR3 DNA sequence: TGCGCCAGCAGCCAGGCCCGATGGAATGATGGCTACACCTTC. It encodes CASSQARWNDGYTF.

The chain employs TRBV9 and TRBJ2-2; D is unresolved. The V end lost 9 bases, the J end lost 6 bases, and 3 bases lay between the germline ends. The CDR3 has 9 residues. Germline-derived CDR1 and CDR2 are SGDLS and YYNGEE. CDR3 amino acids: CANAGELFF. The CDR3 bases are TGTGCCAACGCCGGGGAGCTGTTTTTT.

This chain uses TRBV27 with TRBJ1-4, with 7 bases aligning to TRBD1. There are 15 residues in the CDR3. Germline CDR1 is MNHEY and CDR2 is SMNVEV (reference sequence). J gave up 0 bases and V 4 bases, and 2 bases lay outside the gene matches. The CDR3, as DNA: TGTGCCAGCAGTTCAGGGGGGGCAACTAATGAAAAACTGTTTTTT. The encoded protein is CASSSGGATNEKLFF.

This clone has a handful of counts. The rearrangement joins TRBV6-1 to TRBJ2-7; no clear D. Trimming took off 6 bases at V and 7 bases at J, with 10 bases between the two ends. CDR3 length equals 11 residues. Per germline, CDR1 MNHNS and CDR2 SASEGT. In DNA form, the CDR3 reads TGTGCCAGCAGCACGAGAGCGGAGCAGTACTTC. Encoded protein: CASSTRAEQYF.

The table lists this clone with a few counts. This rearrangement joins TRBV9 to TRBJ1-4, with unresolved D. Germline V gives CDR1 SGDLS, CDR2 YYNGEE. V dropped 4 bases and J dropped 3 bases, with 7 bases sitting between them. This CDR3 spans 13 amino acids. The CDR3 nucleotides read TGTGCCAGCAGCTCCTCACCTAATGAAAAACTGTTTTTT. This sequence encodes CASSSSPNEKLFF.

This clone was seen a few times. The rearrangement joins TRBV9 to TRBJ1-1; possible D gene TRBD1, 5 bases. V lost 4 bases and J 6 bases, leaving 13 bases between the germline ends. The CDR3 is made up of 13 amino acids. CDR1 SGDLS and CDR2 YYNGEE come from the germline V gene. CDR3 sequence reads: CASSTSGRAEAFF. The DNA of the CDR3 is TGTGCCAGCAGCACCTCAGGGAGGGCTGAAGCTTTCTTT.

This clone was observed a handful of times. This rearrangement joins TRBV6-5 to TRBJ2-5; D unresolved. Trimming cost V 2 bases and J 5 bases, with 12 bases left between them. The CDR3 loop spans 14 amino acids. Germline V gives CDR1 MNHEY, CDR2 SVGAGI. The CDR3 region has the DNA TGTGCCAGCAGTTACCCTAAAAAGGTTGAGACCCAGTACTTC. It specifies CASSYPKKVETQYF.

The chain links TRBV4-2 to TRBJ1-2, with D perhaps TRBD1 (5 bases). Germline-derived CDR1 and CDR2 are LGHNA and YNFKEQ. The CDR3 is 16 residues long. Between the trimmed V and J ends, which lost 0 bases and 3 bases, there was a span of 14 bases. CDR3 DNA: TGTGCCAGCAGCCAAGATGAAGCAGGGTGGGACTATGGCTACACCTTC. It is translated as CASSQDEAGWDYGYTF.

The V call is TRBV6-5, the J call TRBJ2-3; D gene ambiguous. Germline V gene data show CDR1 as MNHEY and CDR2 as SVGAGI. The CDR3 runs to 14 residues. The V end was cut by 1 base, the J end by 0 bases, with 5 bases between. CDR3: CASSYLLSTDTQYF. CDR3 nucleotide sequence: TGTGCCAGCAGTTACTTATTAAGCACAGATACGCAGTATTTT.

This clone was seen a few times. V is TRBV11-2 and J is TRBJ1-2; D possibly corresponds to TRBD1 (5 bases). Germline-derived CDR1 and CDR2 are SGHAT and FQNNGV. The CDR3 is 18 residues long. Between the trimmed V and J ends, which lost 1 base and 0 bases, there was a span of 18 bases. The CDR3 nucleotides read TGTGCCAGCAGCTTAGGCCCTTCCGTAGGGACGACTAACTATGGCTACACCTTC. Translated: CASSLGPSVGTTNYGYTF.

Only a few counts were recorded for this clone. The V and J genes are TRBV9 and TRBJ2-3; D gene uncertain. Trimming removed 4 bases from V and 0 bases from J, with 12 bases in between. Germline V gene lookup returns CDR1 SGDLS and CDR2 YYNGEE. CDR3 length: 15 residues. The CDR3: CASSLMTPSTDTQYF. The CDR3 region has the DNA TGTGCCAGCAGCCTCATGACTCCAAGCACAGATACGCAGTATTTT.

This clone appeared a few times. J is TRBJ2-5 and V is TRBV28; the D call may be TRBD1 or TRBD2 (5 bases each). Germline assignment: CDR1 MDHEN and CDR2 SYDVKM. Trimming removed 7 bases at V and 1 base at J, with 10 bases between. The CDR3 extends over 13 amino acids. The CDR3 sequence: CASTAGTQETQYF. In DNA, the CDR3 is TGTGCCAGCACGGCCGGGACCCAAGAGACCCAGTACTTC.

The rearrangement uses TRBV4-3 and TRBJ2-5; TRBD1 is a possible D gene (6 bases). Between the trimmed V and J ends, which lost 4 bases and 4 bases, there was a span of 16 bases. This CDR3 contains 15 residues. The germline V gene encodes CDR1 LGHNA and CDR2 YSLEER. The CDR3 coding sequence is TGCGCCAGCAGCCGAAATACAGGGCTCGGAGAGACCCAGTACTTC. Residues: CASSRNTGLGETQYF.

V is TRBV29-1 and J is TRBJ2-7; 9 bases are shared with TRBD1. The CDR3 consists of 12 residues. Germline CDR1 and CDR2: SQVTM and ANQGSEA. The junction had 5 bases not matched to a gene; V was cut back by 6 bases and J by 5 bases. CDR3 region: CSVQGAPHEQYF. CDR3 sequence (DNA): TGCAGCGTACAGGGGGCGCCCCACGAGCAGTACTTC.

V gene TRBV5-6 combines with J gene TRBJ2-1; D is unresolved. CDR1 and CDR2 from the germline V gene are SGHDT and YYEEEE. The CDR3 contains 14 residues. The V gene lost 0 bases and the J gene lost 3 bases, with 7 bases spanning the gap. CDR3 coding DNA: TGTGCCAGCAGCTTGGGACGGATCTACAATGAGCAGTTCTTC. Protein sequence: CASSLGRIYNEQFF.

In DNA form, the CDR3 reads TGTGCCAGTAGTATAACTAGCGGGTACCAAGAGACCCAGTACTTC. The encoded protein is CASSITSGYQETQYF. V and J are TRBV19 and TRBJ2-5, with TRBD2 matching 9 bases. V lost 2 bases to trimming and J lost 0 bases; unmatched junction nucleotides: 1. The CDR3 contains 15 residues. Germline V gene data show CDR1 as LNHDA and CDR2 as SQIVND (reference sequence). The whole variable domain, remainder taken from reference TRBV19 and TRBJ2-5, is DGGITQSPKYLFRKEGQNVTLSCEQNLNHDAMYWYRQDPGQGLRLIYYSQIVNDFQKGDIAEGYSVSREKKESFPLTVTSAQKNPTAFYLCASSITSGYQETQYFGPGTRLLVL.

This clone came up a few times. This chain connects TRBV2 to TRBJ1-6; 7 bases are shared with TRBD1. V trimming: 3 bases; J trimming: 9 bases; junction bases outside the gene matches: 2. The length of the CDR3 is 13 residues. CDR1 is SNHLY, CDR2 FYNNEI, per germline. The CDR3, as DNA: TGTGCCAGCAGTGAGGCAGGGGGTTCACCCCTCCACTTT. This sequence encodes CASSEAGGSPLHF.

This clone has a handful of counts. V and J are TRBV4-3 and TRBJ2-3; 8 bases fit TRBD2. Trimming cost V 4 bases and J 5 bases; bases outside gene matches: 17. Germline-derived CDR1 and CDR2 are LGHNA and YSLEER. The CDR3 has 18 amino acids. The CDR3 region has the DNA TGCGCCAGCAGCCCTTCGATACAGGCCGGGGGGGTAGTAGATACGCAGTATTTT. The encoded protein is CASSPSIQAGGVVDTQYF.

This clone has more than one count but fewer than ten. The chain carries TRBV28 and TRBJ2-7, with 13 nucleotides matching TRBD2. The trim removed 3 bases at V and 0 bases at J, leaving 5 bases unmatched. This CDR3 comprises 17 residues. Germline assignment: CDR1 MDHEN and CDR2 SYDVKM. The CDR3 nucleotides read TGTGCCAGCAGTTTGGGGACTAGCGGGGTAAGCTCCTACGAGCAGTACTTC. It translates to CASSLGTSGVSSYEQYF.